This TCR beta chain was sequenced during a study of blood T cell repertoires in COVID-19. Study summary: Sites across the United States, Italy and Spain contributed samples from acute and convalescent COVID-19. PBMCs, B-cell-depleted T cells, or T cells were the source of the cDNA or gDNA that made up the material.

In the original processing: Estimation of nucleated cell counts relied on the amplification of reference gene primers. TCRdb's copy holds only in-frame clones and misses some; the assay was immunoSEQ multiplex PCR. V, J and clone size reflect that table, while D and trimming were determined from the DNA. The repertoire holds around 41,000 clones, 90% seen once, with roughly 5.7% in the top ten. The sequence was collected from a human donor in a cohort sampled during active COVID-19. Sequencing input: peripheral blood.

The chain's CDR3 is CASSPLDRAAGNTIYF. Here the CDR3 DNA reads TGTGCCAGCAGTCCACTAGACAGGGCGGCTGGAAACACCATATATTTT. This sequence joins TRBV28 and TRBJ1-3; 7 bases are a match to TRBD1. The ends lost 5 bases at V and 2 bases at J; junction bases unmatched: 9. This CDR3 is built from 16 residues. Germline V CDR1 and CDR2: MDHEN, SYDVKM.